A selection of T cell receptor beta chains follows, all from one sample in a study of cytomegalovirus exposure and HLA in healthy donors. Clones were read by immunoSEQ multiplex PCR, and TCRdb kept only the in-frame ones, dropping some. This sample yields 80,000 to 100,000 clones, of which about 70% are seen a single time; 1.2% belongs to the top ten. What was sequenced was PBMCs. Receptors were obtained from a female donor in good health and CMV-seronegative. Each CDR3 is given with its conserved first and last residue.

j_gene,v_gene,CDR3aa
TRBJ2-1,TRBV14,CASSQVKRGFDEQFF
TRBJ1-5,TRBV6-5,CASSSDRVNQPQHF
TRBJ2-1,TRBV2,CASRGSGSFYNEQFF
TRBJ1-5,TRBV7-2,CASSLGMGQPQHF
TRBJ2-5,TRBV7-2,CASSFAQGAGETQYF
TRBJ2-2,TRBV9,CASSEDSGGGRTGELFF
TRBJ2-3,TRBV5-1,CASSPGEAADTQYF
TRBJ2-1,TRBV19,CASEDRTYNEQFF
TRBJ2-3,TRBV4-1,CASSQQAGGTDTQYF
TRBJ1-5,TRBV5-1,CASSFGTGNQPQHF
TRBJ2-3,TRBV6-5,CASTTSLVTDTQYF
TRBJ1-2,TRBV6-5,CASSYSADSSYGYTF
TRBJ2-1,TRBV7-9,CASSLPQGLAASYNEQFF
TRBJ2-2,TRBV19,CASSMLSGSFGELFF
TRBJ1-5,TRBV6-5,CASSYSRGQPQHF
TRBJ1-1,TRBV7-2,CASSLDREGNTEAFF
TRBJ2-1,TRBV5-3,CARSLAGGEVYNEQFF
TRBJ2-6,TRBV2,CASRIPDGGATGANVLTF
TRBJ2-2,TRBV5-1,CASSREEALVAGELFF
TRBJ1-5,TRBV29-1,CSGPGQGAKNQPQHF
TRBJ2-5,TRBV5-6,CASSFGQGQETQYF
TRBJ1-5,TRBV30,CAWSPDRGESNQPQHF
TRBJ2-3,TRBV28,CASTEPSQGRHTQYF
TRBJ1-2,TRBV19,CASSVYMTGSNYGYTF
TRBJ1-5,TRBV28,CASRTGGGSNQPQHF
TRBJ2-7,TRBV6-1,CASTQTSGLTYEQYF
TRBJ1-4,TRBV29-1,CSVEGGAPNEKLFF
TRBJ1-2,TRBV6-5,CASSYSRAGQGDGYTF
TRBJ1-4,TRBV19,CASRDRDVEKLFF
TRBJ1-2,TRBV18,CASQGLTGDGYTF
TRBJ2-1,TRBV6-6,CASSLAGTIYNEQFF